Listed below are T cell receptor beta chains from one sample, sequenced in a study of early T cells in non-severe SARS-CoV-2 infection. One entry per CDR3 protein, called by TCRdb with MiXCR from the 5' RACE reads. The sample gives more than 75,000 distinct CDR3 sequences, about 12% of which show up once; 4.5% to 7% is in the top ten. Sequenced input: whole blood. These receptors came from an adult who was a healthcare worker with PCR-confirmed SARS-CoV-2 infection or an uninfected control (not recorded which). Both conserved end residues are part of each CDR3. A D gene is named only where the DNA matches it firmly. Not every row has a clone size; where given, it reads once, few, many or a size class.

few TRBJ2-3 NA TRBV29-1 TGCAGCGTTGAACCCCTCGTAGCAGGCACAGATACGCAGTATTTT CSVEPLVAGTDTQYF
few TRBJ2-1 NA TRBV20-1 TGCAGTGCTATTCCTCGGCGCCAGCGCTACAATGAGCAGTTCTTC CSAIPRRQRYNEQFF
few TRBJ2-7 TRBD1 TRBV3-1 TGTGCCAGCAGGGGACAGGGACGATACCTCTACGAGCAGTACTTC CASRGQGRYLYEQYF
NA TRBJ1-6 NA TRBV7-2 TGTGCCAGCAGCTTACTAAGCCTCGGCAAGAATTCACCCCTCCACTTT CASSLLSLGKNSPLHF
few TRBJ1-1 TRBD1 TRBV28 TGTGCCAGCAGATTCGGACAGGCTTCGGCTTTCTTT CASRFGQASAFF
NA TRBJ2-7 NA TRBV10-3 TGTGCCATCAGACCCTCGGGCAGGAAGGACGAGCAGTACTTC CAIRPSGRKDEQYF
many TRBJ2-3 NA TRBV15 TGTGCCACCAGCAGACCTAGCGAGAGCACAGATACGCAGTATTTT CATSRPSESTDTQYF
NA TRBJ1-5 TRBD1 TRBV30 TGTGCCTGGAGTCCGGACAGGGATCAGCCCCAGCATTTT CAWSPDRDQPQHF
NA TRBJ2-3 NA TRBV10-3 TGTGCCATCAGCCCCGAGGCAGGTACAGATACGCAGTATTTT CAISPEAGTDTQYF
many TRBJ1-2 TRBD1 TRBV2 TGTGCCAGCAGTGAAGAGCGAGGGGGCCATACCCTCTATGGCTACACCTTC CASSEERGGHTLYGYTF
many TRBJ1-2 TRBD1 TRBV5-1 TGCGCCAGCAGCCTGGACAGGGGTCCCTATGGCTACACCTTC CASSLDRGPYGYTF
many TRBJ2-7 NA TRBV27 TGTGCCAGCAGTAGAACCGGGAGAAGCCCATACGAGCAGTACTTC CASSRTGRSPYEQYF
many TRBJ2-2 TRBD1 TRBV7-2 TGTGCCAGCAGCTTTGCAACAGGGGCCGGGGAGCTGTTTTTT CASSFATGAGELFF
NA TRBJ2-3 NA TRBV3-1 TGTGCCAGCAGCCAAGATCGGGCCAGGGTTACAGATACGCAGTATTTT CASSQDRARVTDTQYF
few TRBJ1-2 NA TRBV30 TGTGCCTGGACCCCCGGGGGAGGGTATGGCTACACCTTC CAWTPGGGYGYTF
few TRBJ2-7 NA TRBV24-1 TGTGCCACCAGCCAGGGACGGACCTACGAGCAGTACTTC CATSQGRTYEQYF
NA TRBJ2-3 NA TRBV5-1 TGCGCCAGCAGCCGTGGACAGGGAGGGCCAGATACGCAGTATTTT CASSRGQGGPDTQYF
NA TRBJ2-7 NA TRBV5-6 TGTGCCAGCAGCCGGGCGACAGGTCACGAGCAGTACTTC CASSRATGHEQYF
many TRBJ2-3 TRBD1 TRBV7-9 TGTGCCAGCAGCTTATCCGGACAGGGGGCCACAGATACGCAGTATTTT CASSLSGQGATDTQYF
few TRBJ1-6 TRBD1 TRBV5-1 TGCGCCAGCAGCTTGTGGCGTACGGGACAGGGCGAATCACCCCTCCACTTT CASSLWRTGQGESPLHF
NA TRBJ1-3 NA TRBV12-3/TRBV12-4 TGTGCCAGCAAAGCCTCTGGAAACACCATATATTTT CASKASGNTIYF
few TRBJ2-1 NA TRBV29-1 TGCAGCGCGTTGGGTCAGGGTTCCTACAATGAGCAGTTCTTC CSALGQGSYNEQFF
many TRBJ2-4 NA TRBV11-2 TGTGCCAGCAGCTTAGATCGTCGGGGTTGGTACAAAAACATTCAGTACTTC CASSLDRRGWYKNIQYF
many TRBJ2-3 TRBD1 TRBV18 TGTGCCAGCTCAGCACCGGGACAGGGGTTGACAGATACGCAGTATTTT CASSAPGQGLTDTQYF
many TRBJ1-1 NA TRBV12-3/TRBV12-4 TGTGCCAGCAGTCGCCGGGACTCTCCTGAAGCTTTCTTT CASSRRDSPEAFF
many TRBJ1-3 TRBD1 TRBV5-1 TGCGCCAGCAGCTCCTCCGCAGGGGGTGCTGGAAACACCATATATTTT CASSSSAGGAGNTIYF
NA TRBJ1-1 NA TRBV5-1 TGCGCCAGCAGCTTGGGAGTGGGGGTGAACACTGAAGCTTTCTTT CASSLGVGVNTEAFF
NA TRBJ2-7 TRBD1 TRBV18 TGTGCCAGCTCACCCCTCGGGACAGGGAACCACGAGCAGTACTTC CASSPLGTGNHEQYF
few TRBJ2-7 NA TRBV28 TGTGCCAGCAGTTTACAGGGCGGGACCTACGAGCAGTACTTC CASSLQGGTYEQYF
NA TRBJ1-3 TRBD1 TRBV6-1 TGCGCCAGCACGAAGGAGGGCAGGGGGGCTGGAAACACCATATATTTT CASTKEGRGAGNTIYF
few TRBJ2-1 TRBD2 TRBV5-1 TGCGCCAGCAGCTTGGGACTAGCGACCTACAATGAGCAGTTCTTC CASSLGLATYNEQFF
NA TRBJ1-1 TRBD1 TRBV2 TGTGCCAGCAGGGACCCCCCGGGACAGGGAGACACTGAAGCTTTCTTT CASRDPPGQGDTEAFF
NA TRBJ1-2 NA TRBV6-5 TGTGCCAGCAGTGCGGGGGGACTGCCCTATGGCTACACCTTC CASSAGGLPYGYTF
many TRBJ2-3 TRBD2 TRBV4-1 TGCGCCAGCAGCCAAACTAGCGGGGGCCTTATAAAAAGCACAGATACGCAGTATTTT CASSQTSGGLIKSTDTQYF
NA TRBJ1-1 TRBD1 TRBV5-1 TGCGCCAGCAGCCGCCGGGACAGGGCCACTGAAGCTTTCTTT CASSRRDRATEAFF
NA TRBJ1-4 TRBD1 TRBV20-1 TGCAGTGCTAGAGATAGCTGGGACAGCCGAGGGGAAAAACTGTTTTTT CSARDSWDSRGEKLFF
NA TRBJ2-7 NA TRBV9 TGTGCCAGCAGCGCCTTGACCACCCTGGGGGAGCAGTACTTC CASSALTTLGEQYF
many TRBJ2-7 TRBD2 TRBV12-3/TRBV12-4 TGTGCCAGCAGTTCCACCGGATTCGGGGGGGGCAGGGTCGACGAGCAGTACTTC CASSSTGFGGGRVDEQYF
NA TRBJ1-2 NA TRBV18 TGTGCCAGCTCACCACCCGGGACGCCCGATGGCTACACCTTC CASSPPGTPDGYTF
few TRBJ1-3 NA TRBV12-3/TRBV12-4 TGTGCCAGCAAAACCCTTCCCAACACCATATATTTT CASKTLPNTIYF
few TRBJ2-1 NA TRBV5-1 TGCGCCAGCAGCTTGGATGCCCTTAGCTCCTACAATGAGCAGTTCTTC CASSLDALSSYNEQFF
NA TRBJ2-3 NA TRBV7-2 TGTGCCAGCAGCTCCTCTTTTTATACGCAGTATTTT CASSSSFYTQYF
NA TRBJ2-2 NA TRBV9 TGTGCCAGCAGCGCAGCGAGCGACTTCACCGGGGAGCTGTTTTTT CASSAASDFTGELFF
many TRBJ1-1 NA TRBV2 TGTGCCAGCAGCGCCATAGGCAGGGTACCGAACACTGAAGCTTTCTTT CASSAIGRVPNTEAFF
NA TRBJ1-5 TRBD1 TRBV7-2 TGTGCCAGCAGCTTAGGGGACAGGGTTGGCAATCAGCCCCAGCATTTT CASSLGDRVGNQPQHF
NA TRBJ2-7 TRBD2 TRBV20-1 TGCAGTGCTAGTTCGGGGGGGCCCCCCTACGAGCAGTACTTC CSASSGGPPYEQYF
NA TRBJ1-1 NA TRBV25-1 TGTGCCAGCAGTGAAAACTTGGGGCTCAGGGCTTTCTTT CASSENLGLRAFF
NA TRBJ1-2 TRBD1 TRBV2 TGTGCCAGCAACCCTGAACAGGGGATTACTAACTATGGCTACACCTTC CASNPEQGITNYGYTF
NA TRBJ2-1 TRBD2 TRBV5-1 TGCGCCAGCAGCGGGCCCGGGACTAGCGGTTACAATGAGCAGTTCTTC CASSGPGTSGYNEQFF
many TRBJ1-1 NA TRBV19 TGTGCCAGTAGTGTGGGGGCCACAGGGGCTTTCTTT CASSVGATGAFF
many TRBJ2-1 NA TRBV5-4 TGTGCCAGCAGCTTCCGGTTGGGGCCGGGAAATGAGCAGTTCTTC CASSFRLGPGNEQFF
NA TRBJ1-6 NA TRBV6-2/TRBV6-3 TGTGCCAGCAGTTGGGCTGGTGCGACAAGTCGATATAATTCACCCCTCCACTTT CASSWAGATSRYNSPLHF
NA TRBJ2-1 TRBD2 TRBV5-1 TGCGCCAGCAGCCCCCGACCGTCTGAGCGGGAGTTGAGAAATGAGCAGTTCTTC CASSPRPSERELRNEQFF